Below, one T cell receptor beta chain is given with its context. Its target is unknown. This sample is drawn from a study of shared clonotypes between healthy human individuals. The DNA input per sorted-subset replicate PCR was roughly 0.2 ug, corresponding to some 30,000 T cell genomes. Sequencing used immunoSEQ multiplex PCR; TCRdb keeps in-frame clones, though not all of them. The sample carries over a million clones, 95% to 99% recorded once. The CDR3 sequence is 14 residues long. V was trimmed by 2 bases and J by 4 bases, leaving 12 bases between them. Looked up from germline, CDR1 is SGHRS and CDR2 is YFSETQ. General study findings and limits: Some naive CD4 clonotypes, around 4.9%, turned up in common across several donors.

The V and J genes are TRBV5-1 and TRBJ1-1; a possible D gene is TRBD1 (6 bases). This receptor was identified in a man aged 30 to 39 in good health. Sequencing was done on a sample of naive CD4+ T cells sorted from blood. Indicated subset: CD45RA+ positively selected. DNA of the CDR3: TGCGCCAGCAGCTTTGGAGACAGGAGCACTGAAGCTTTCTTT. The encoded protein is CASSFGDRSTEAFF.